These 12 T cell receptor beta chains share one sample of origin, sequenced in a study of CD8+ T cells in alopecia areata. The treatment here: oral pan-JAK inhibitor, 5-10 mg twice daily. Sequencing relied on a cDNA template that was reverse transcribed from extracted RNA. Using immunoSEQ multiplex PCR, the repertoire was profiled, and TCRdb retains in-frame clones only, with some absent. The sample lists about 87,000 clones; over 70% were seen once. The sample in question was CD8+ T cells sorted from blood, obtained at approximately week 42, from a patient treated with tofacitinib. Receptors originate from a human donor with alopecia areata.

The rearrangement joins TRBV19 to TRBJ1-5; D unclear. This CDR3 is built from 12 residues. Germline values: CDR1 LNHDA, CDR2 SQIVND (reference sequence). Between the trimmed V and J ends, which lost 2 bases and 8 bases, there was a span of 7 bases. The CDR3 coding sequence is TGTGCCAGTAGTATAAGGTGGGAGCCCCAGCATTTT. Encoded protein: CASSIRWEPQHF.

The chain carries TRBV9 and TRBJ2-3; D gene unclear. V lost 0 bases to trimming and J lost 2 bases, with 10 bases between them. CDR1 SGDLS and CDR2 YYNGEE come from the germline V gene. CDR3 size: 15 residues. CDR3 amino acids: CASSVGGGNTDTQYF. The CDR3 DNA reads as TGTGCCAGCAGCGTAGGAGGTGGGAACACAGATACGCAGTATTTT. Based on the CDR3 plus reference TRBV9 and TRBJ2-3, the full variable domain is DSGVTQTPKHLITATGQRVTLRCSPRSGDLSVYWYQQSLDQGLQFLIQYYNGEERAKGNILERFSAQQFPDLHSELNLSSLELGDSALYFCASSVGGGNTDTQYFGPGTRLTVL.

This chain links TRBV6-1 with TRBJ1-5, with 9 nucleotides matching TRBD1. The junction had 6 bases not matched to a gene; V was cut back by 1 base and J by 5 bases. Germline CDR1 and CDR2: MNHNS and SASEGT. The CDR3 totals 16 residues. The DNA of the CDR3 is TGTGCCAGCAGTGAAGAGGGCACAGGGGGCTATCAGCCCCAGCATTTT. It translates to CASSEEGTGGYQPQHF.

The V and J genes are TRBV5-1 and TRBJ2-1; D unresolved. The CDR3 contains 13 residues. Trimming cost V 1 base and J 5 bases, with 7 bases left between them. CDR1 SGHRS and CDR2 YFSETQ come from the germline V gene. DNA for the CDR3: TGCGCCAGCAGCTTGATGGGCGACAATGAGCAGTTCTTC. This gives the protein CASSLMGDNEQFF.

This chain joins TRBV27 and TRBJ1-2; 7 bases are shared with TRBD1. The CDR3 contains 13 residues. The junction had 4 bases not matched to a gene; V was cut back by 6 bases and J by 3 bases. Germline V gene sequence: CDR1 MNHEY, CDR2 SMNVEV (reference sequence). The DNA of the CDR3 is TGTGCCAGCAGACGGACAGGCGACTATGGCTACACCTTC. Translating gives CASRRTGDYGYTF.

V and J are TRBV10-3 and TRBJ2-7, with D tentatively TRBD1 or TRBD2 (6 bases each). Trimming left V 4 bases short and J 2 bases short, with 12 bases between. The CDR3 length is 14 residues. In germline, CDR1 is ENHRY, CDR2 SYGVKD. The CDR3 sequence: CAISAGGPAYEQYF. In DNA, the CDR3 is TGTGCCATCAGTGCTGGGGGGCCAGCCTACGAGCAGTACTTC.

The sample holds one count of this clone. The J gene is TRBJ2-3, the V gene TRBV9, with D perhaps TRBD1 or TRBD2 (5 bases each). The germline V gene encodes CDR1 SGDLS and CDR2 YYNGEE. The V end was cut by 3 bases, the J end by 4 bases, with 21 bases between. The CDR3 has 17 amino acids. Here the CDR3 DNA reads TGTGCCAGCAGCGCCTATAGGGCCCCCGAGGGGCCAGATACGCAGTATTTT. Protein sequence: CASSAYRAPEGPDTQYF.

J is TRBJ1-2 and V is TRBV10-3, with TRBD1 matching 8 bases. The CDR3 is 15 residues long. Germline CDR1 and CDR2: ENHRY and SYGVKD. The trim removed 1 base at V and 5 bases at J, leaving 6 bases unmatched. CDR3 nucleotide sequence: TGTGCCATCAGTGAGTTGGTGGGACAGGAATATGGCTACACCTTC. This codes for CAISELVGQEYGYTF.

V and J are TRBV25-1 and TRBJ2-2; 9 nucleotides agree with TRBD1. The germline CDR1 and CDR2 sequences are MGHDK and SYGVNS. After removal of 10 bases from V and 7 bases from J, the junction contained 7 bases not matched to a gene. The CDR3 is made up of 13 amino acids. The CDR3 nucleotides read TGTGCCACCGAGGGACAGGGTATCGGGGAGCTGTTTTTT. Protein product: CATEGQGIGELFF.

V gene TRBV5-4 combines with J gene TRBJ2-6; the D call may be TRBD1 or TRBD2 (5 bases each). Germline V gene sequence: CDR1 SGHNT, CDR2 YYREEE (reference sequence). V gave up 4 bases and J gave up 3 bases, with 14 bases separating them. The CDR3 spans 16 residues. This chain's CDR3 is CASSPVVGVGANVLTF. In DNA form, the CDR3 reads TGTGCCAGCAGCCCGGTCGTGGGGGTTGGGGCCAACGTCCTGACTTTC.

The chain couples TRBV29-1 to TRBJ2-7; D is perhaps TRBD2 (6 bases). Germline V gives CDR1 SQVTM, CDR2 ANQGSEA. The length of the CDR3 is 11 residues. Trimming shortened V by 4 bases and J by 9 bases, and 13 bases separated the two germline ends. The CDR3 nucleotides are TGCAGCGTTGTTATTCAGGGAGGGCAGTACTTC. It yields the protein CSVVIQGGQYF.

The chain recombines TRBV7-8 with TRBJ1-1, with D tentatively TRBD1 (5 bases). V was trimmed by 1 base and J by 4 bases, leaving 10 bases between them. Germline CDR1 and CDR2: SGHVS and FQNEAQ. The CDR3 spans 14 residues. CDR3 protein: CASSLVGEGTEAFF. CDR3 bases: TGTGCCAGCAGCTTAGTAGGGGAGGGCACTGAAGCTTTCTTT.